This entry lists 27 T cell receptor beta chains sequenced from one sample in a study of control samples from healthy donors and cancer patients (dated by TCRdb to the early 2020s). Library method: the immunoSEQ multiplex PCR assay. TCRdb mirrors the immuneACCESS table, restricted to in-frame sequences. Some clones are absent from its copies; in checked studies, under half trace to an unresolved V gene, and the reason for the others is unknown. The sample contains roughly 400,000 clones, about 93% of them found a single time. The ten largest clones add up to around 6.5% of the sample. Material: PBMCs. These receptors all stem from a man in his forties with head and neck cancer.

The gene calls are TRBV11-2 and TRBJ2-7; 10 bases are shared with TRBD1. The trim removed 5 bases at V and 3 bases at J, leaving 1 base unmatched. Germline values: CDR1 SGHAT, CDR2 FQNNGV. This CDR3 has 13 amino acids. The CDR3 loop reads CASSRDRGYEQYF. For the CDR3, the DNA is TGTGCCAGCAGCCGGGACAGGGGCTACGAGCAGTACTTC.

This clone showed up just a few times. The rearrangement links TRBV2 to TRBJ2-3; 10 bases match TRBD2. Germline V CDR1 and CDR2: SNHLY, FYNNEI. V was clipped by 9 bases and J by 2 bases; unmatched bases: 5. This CDR3 region has 14 residues. DNA of the CDR3: TGTGCCAGTGATAGCGGGGGGCTCACAGATACGCAGTATTTT. The encoded protein is CASDSGGLTDTQYF.

The genes are TRBV6-5 and TRBJ1-2; 10 nucleotides agree with TRBD1. V was clipped by 2 bases and J by 8 bases; unmatched bases: 11. CDR3 size: 16 residues. Germline-derived CDR1 and CDR2 are MNHEY and SVGAGI. CDR3 DNA: TGTGCCAGCAGTTACGGGCGCGGACAGGGGGACCTAGGCTACACCTTC. Translated, it gives CASSYGRGQGDLGYTF.

This chain connects TRBV11-3 to TRBJ1-1, with D perhaps matching TRBD1 (6 bases). Germline loops: CDR1 SGHNT, CDR2 YENEEA. With 3 bases removed from V and 7 bases from J, the gap between germline ends came to 12 bases. CDR3 length: 13 residues. The CDR3 reads CASSFRGDGEAFF. The CDR3 nucleotides read TGTGCCAGCAGCTTTAGGGGGGACGGTGAAGCTTTCTTT.

J is TRBJ2-2 and V is TRBV9; 7 bases are a match to TRBD2. Germline V gives CDR1 SGDLS, CDR2 YYNGEE. With 0 bases clipped from V and 7 bases from J, the junction kept 3 bases outside the gene matches. The CDR3 is 14 residues long. The CDR3 nucleotides are TGTGCCAGCAGCGTAGGACTAGCTGTCGGGGAGCTGTTTTTT. Protein product: CASSVGLAVGELFF. Together with reference TRBV9 and TRBJ2-2, the CDR3 gives the full variable domain: DSGVTQTPKHLITATGQRVTLRCSPRSGDLSVYWYQQSLDQGLQFLIQYYNGEERAKGNILERFSAQQFPDLHSELNLSSLELGDSALYFCASSVGLAVGELFFGEGSRLTVL.

The chain joins TRBV6-5 to TRBJ2-3; possibly TRBD1 for D (6 bases). CDR3 size: 16 residues. V was cut by 0 bases and J by 4 bases, with 14 bases left in between. Germline V CDR1 and CDR2: MNHEY, SVGAGI. The CDR3 spells CASSYSGPPGADTQYF. Written as DNA, the CDR3 is TGTGCCAGCAGTTACTCCGGGCCCCCAGGGGCAGATACGCAGTATTTT.

J is TRBJ2-1 and V is TRBV10-1; 11 nucleotides agree with TRBD1. With V trimmed by 4 bases and J by 8 bases, 7 bases remained unmatched. The germline V gene encodes CDR1 WNHNN and CDR2 SYGVQD (reference sequence). The CDR3 is 15 residues long. In DNA, the CDR3 is TGCGCCAGCAGTGCGGCGGACAGGGGGCAGGATGAGCAGTTCTTC. The encoded protein is CASSAADRGQDEQFF.

V usage is TRBV28 and J usage is TRBJ1-2; 10 nucleotides line up with TRBD1. The CDR3 totals 17 residues. V shed 3 bases and J 2 bases; nucleotides not matched to a gene: 9. The germline gives CDR1 MDHEN, CDR2 SYDVKM. The CDR3 coding sequence is TGTGCCAGCAGTTTTCACCCAGGACAGGGGGACAACTATGGCTACACCTTC. This encodes CASSFHPGQGDNYGYTF.

This clone was picked up one time. This rearrangement joins TRBV7-3 to TRBJ1-1, with 9 bases fitting TRBD1. Germline CDR1 and CDR2: SGHTA and FQGTGA. V was pared by 5 bases and J by 5 bases, with 9 bases of the junction left unmatched. The CDR3 covers 15 residues. CDR3 coding DNA: TGTGCCAGCAGCCCTTTGGGACAGGGTGGTACTGAAGCTTTCTTT. Its protein product is CASSPLGQGGTEAFF.

The chain combines TRBV6-2 or TRBV6-3 with TRBJ1-5; D gene uncertain. The CDR3 length is 13 residues. Trimming left V 6 bases short and J 0 bases short, with 6 bases between. The V gene's germline CDR1 is MNHEY and CDR2 SVGEGT. Written as DNA, the CDR3 is TGTGCCAGCAGCCGCCATAGCAATCAGCCCCAGCATTTT. This encodes CASSRHSNQPQHF.

The rearrangement joins TRBV4-2 to TRBJ1-5; no clear D gene. Germline CDR1 and CDR2: LGHNA and YNFKEQ. The CDR3 contains 15 residues. V lost 5 bases and J 0 bases, leaving 11 bases between the germline ends. Here the CDR3 DNA reads TGTGCCAGCAGCGAACAGAGTTATAGCAATCAGCCCCAGCATTTT. Protein product: CASSEQSYSNQPQHF.

The chain employs TRBV6-5 and TRBJ1-1; D might be TRBD1 (5 bases). This CDR3 has 13 amino acids. Trimming took off 4 bases at V and 1 base at J, with 7 bases between the two ends. The germline V gene has CDR1 MNHEY and CDR2 SVGAGI. The DNA of the CDR3 is TGTGCCAGCAGTTTTAGGGGGAACACTGAAGCTTTCTTT. This encodes CASSFRGNTEAFF.

The chain has TRBV20-1 and TRBJ2-4; perhaps TRBD2 as D (5 bases). V lost 3 bases and J lost 0, with 9 bases in between. Germline CDR1 reads DFQATT; CDR2 reads SNEGSKA (reference sequence). This CDR3 comprises 14 residues. CDR3 sequence (DNA): TGCAGTGCTAGTCGGGGTGTAGCCAAAAACATTCAGTACTTC. Translation: CSASRGVAKNIQYF.

This clone was found once. The rearrangement links TRBV27 to TRBJ1-2; D may be TRBD1 (6 bases). Between the trimmed V and J ends, which lost 7 bases and 4 bases, there was a span of 19 bases. CDR1 is MNHEY, CDR2 SMNVEV, per germline (reference sequence). This CDR3 contains 15 residues. CDR3 in amino acids: CASTPRGGRTYGYTF. The CDR3 DNA is TGTGCCAGCACTCCTCGAGGGGGTAGAACCTATGGCTACACCTTC.

This clone turned up a few times. V is TRBV10-3 and J is TRBJ2-1; 9 nucleotides agree with TRBD2. The germline CDR1 and CDR2 sequences are ENHRY and SYGVKD. V dropped 5 bases and J dropped 3; count of bases not matched to a gene: 5. CDR3 size: 15 residues. The CDR3 reads CAISPTSGFYNEQFF. The CDR3 DNA follows: TGTGCCATCAGTCCCACTAGCGGGTTCTACAATGAGCAGTTCTTC.

The V gene is TRBV7-3, the J gene TRBJ2-7, with 12 nucleotides matching TRBD1. Trimming at V came to 6 bases and at J to 6 bases, leaving 9 bases not matched to a gene. The CDR3 covers 15 residues. Germline V gene lookup returns CDR1 SGHTA and CDR2 FQGTGA. CDR3 in amino acids: CASRLTGTGGGEQYF. CDR3 nucleotide sequence: TGTGCCAGCAGATTGACCGGGACAGGGGGCGGCGAGCAGTACTTC.

CDR3 protein: CASSLAVGEHGELFF. CDR3 coding DNA: TGTGCCAGCAGCTTAGCGGTGGGGGAACACGGGGAGCTGTTTTTT. V is TRBV7-2 and J is TRBJ2-2; D might be TRBD1 or TRBD2, each matching 5 bases. Germline CDR1 SGHTA, CDR2 FQGNSA. The CDR3 runs 15 residues. Trimming pared 0 bases from V and 7 bases from J, leaving 12 bases between.

CDR3 loop: CASSQKGDSSYEQYF. For the CDR3, the DNA is TGTGCCAGCAGCCAAAAGGGGGACAGCTCCTACGAGCAGTACTTC. The V gene is TRBV3-1 (or the pseudogene TRBV3-2), the J gene TRBJ2-7; 7 nucleotides align to TRBD1. The CDR3 spans 15 residues. J gave up 0 bases and V 2 bases, and 4 bases lay outside the gene matches. Germline V lookup: CDR1 LGHDT, CDR2 YNNKEL (reference sequence).

This chain's CDR3 is CASTRQHATVSPLHF. The CDR3, as DNA: TGTGCCAGCACACGCCAGCACGCCACCGTATCACCCCTCCACTTT. The chain is built from TRBV6-5 and TRBJ1-6; D call uncertain. The CDR3 has 15 amino acids. Per germline, CDR1 MNHEY and CDR2 SVGAGI. Deletions cut 7 bases from V and 10 bases from J, with 20 bases between.

The genes are TRBV30 and TRBJ2-7; no clear D. The CDR3 is 14 residues long. CDR1 and CDR2 (germline): GTSNPN, SVGIG (reference sequence). V was pared by 5 bases and J by 0 bases, with 14 bases between. The CDR3, as DNA: TGTGCCTGGGCCCTTTCAGCACTCTCCTACGAGCAGTACTTC. Its translation: CAWALSALSYEQYF.

CDR3 in amino acids: CASSLGFSAADNHQPQHF. The CDR3, as DNA: TGTGCCAGCAGCTTAGGTTTTTCTGCAGCTGACAATCATCAGCCCCAGCATTTT. J is TRBJ1-5 and V is TRBV7-9; no clear D. V dropped 1 base and J dropped 5 bases, with 21 bases sitting between them. The CDR3 consists of 18 residues. Germline V gives CDR1 SEHNR, CDR2 FQNEAQ (reference sequence).

The chain couples TRBV28 to TRBJ2-1; D is uncertain. The ends were cut back, 6 bases at V and 9 bases at J, with 6 bases in the middle. The CDR3 runs 10 residues. Looked up from germline, CDR1 is MDHEN and CDR2 is SYDVKM. Here the CDR3 DNA reads TGTGCCAGCAGCGGTAGTGAGCAGTTCTTC. Translating it yields CASSGSEQFF.

This chain uses TRBV2 with TRBJ2-7; D is possibly TRBD1 (5 bases). This CDR3 has 12 residues. Germline V gene data show CDR1 as SNHLY and CDR2 as FYNNEI. The V end lost 7 bases, the J end lost 5 bases, and 12 bases lay between the germline ends. In DNA, the CDR3 is TGTGCCAGCACCACAGGCGTCCACGAGCAGTACTTC. Translated, it gives CASTTGVHEQYF.

The J gene is TRBJ1-1, the V gene TRBV19; D might be TRBD1 (5 bases). The CDR3 is 16 residues long. From germline, CDR1 is LNHDA and CDR2 SQIVND (reference sequence). V was trimmed by 6 bases and J by 5 bases, leaving 22 bases between them. The CDR3 sequence: CASSETSGTPGTEAFF. The CDR3 region has the DNA TGTGCCAGTAGCGAGACGTCCGGGACCCCGGGGACTGAAGCTTTCTTT.

V is TRBV7-9 and J is TRBJ2-7; D unresolved. There are 12 residues in the CDR3. Per the germline V gene, CDR1 is SEHNR and CDR2 is FQNEAQ (reference sequence). Trimming shortened V by 6 bases and J by 6 bases, and 12 bases separated the two germline ends. CDR3 nucleotides: TGTGCCAGCAGGAAGGAAGAGAGCGAGCAGTACTTC. Translation gives CASRKEESEQYF.

The V call is TRBV5-1, the J call TRBJ2-7; TRBD2 matches 7 bases. J was trimmed by 2 bases and V by 3 bases; bases with no gene match: 8. The CDR3 covers 15 residues. Germline CDR1 SGHRS, CDR2 YFSETQ. DNA of the CDR3: TGCGCCAGCAGCTCCAGGACTAGGCGCCCCTACGAGCAGTACTTC. Translated: CASSSRTRRPYEQYF. Drawing the rest from reference TRBV5-1 and TRBJ2-7, the complete variable domain is KAGVTQTPRYLIKTRGQQVTLSCSPISGHRSVSWYQQTPGQGLQFLFEYFSETQRNKGNFPGRFSGRQFSNSRSEMNVSTLELGDSALYLCASSSRTRRPYEQYFGPGTRLTVT.

The CDR3 reads CASSLEGGYYEQYF. CDR3 nucleotides: TGTGCCAGCAGCTTAGAGGGCGGTTACTACGAGCAGTACTTC. The V call is TRBV7-9, the J call TRBJ2-7; D is undetermined. The CDR3 has 14 residues. V lost 1 base to trimming and J lost 3 bases, with 10 bases between them. CDR1 is SEHNR and CDR2 is FQNEAQ in the germline V gene (reference sequence).